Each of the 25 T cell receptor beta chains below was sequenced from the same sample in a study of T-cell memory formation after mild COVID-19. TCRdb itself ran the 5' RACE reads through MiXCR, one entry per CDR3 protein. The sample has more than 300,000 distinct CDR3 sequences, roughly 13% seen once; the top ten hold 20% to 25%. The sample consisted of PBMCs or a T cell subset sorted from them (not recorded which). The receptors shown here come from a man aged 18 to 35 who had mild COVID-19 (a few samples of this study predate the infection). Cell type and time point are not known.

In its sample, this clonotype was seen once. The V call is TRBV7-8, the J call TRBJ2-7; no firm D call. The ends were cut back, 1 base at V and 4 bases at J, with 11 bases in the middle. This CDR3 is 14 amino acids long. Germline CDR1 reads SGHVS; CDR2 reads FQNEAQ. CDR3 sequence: CASSLEVPSYEQYF. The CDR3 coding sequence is TGTGCCAGCAGCTTAGAAGTTCCCTCATACGAGCAGTACTTC.

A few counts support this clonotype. CDR3 nucleotides: TGTGCCAGCTTTCACAGGGCCGGGAGGCCCCAGCATTTT. Translated: CASFHRAGRPQHF. The V gene is TRBV6-6, the J gene TRBJ1-5; tentatively, D is TRBD1 (6 bases). This CDR3 contains 13 residues. From germline, CDR1 is MNHNY and CDR2 SVGAGI (reference sequence). Trimming pared 8 bases from V and 9 bases from J, leaving 17 bases between.

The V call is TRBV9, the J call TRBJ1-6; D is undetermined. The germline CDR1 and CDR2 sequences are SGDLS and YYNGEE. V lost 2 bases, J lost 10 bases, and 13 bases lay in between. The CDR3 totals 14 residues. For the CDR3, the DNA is TGTGCCAGCAGCGTGACTGAAGTTTGGTCACCCCTCCACTTT. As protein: CASSVTEVWSPLHF.

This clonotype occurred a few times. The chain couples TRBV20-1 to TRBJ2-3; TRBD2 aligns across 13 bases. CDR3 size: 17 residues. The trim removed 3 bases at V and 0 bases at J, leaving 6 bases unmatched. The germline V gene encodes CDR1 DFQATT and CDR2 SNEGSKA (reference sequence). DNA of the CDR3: TGCAGTGCTAGGGGACTAGCGGGGCCAACTAGCACAGATACGCAGTATTTT. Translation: CSARGLAGPTSTDTQYF.

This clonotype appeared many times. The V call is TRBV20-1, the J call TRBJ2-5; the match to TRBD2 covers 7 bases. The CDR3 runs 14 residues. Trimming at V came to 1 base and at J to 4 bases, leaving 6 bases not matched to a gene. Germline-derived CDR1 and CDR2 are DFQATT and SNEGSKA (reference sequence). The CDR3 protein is CSARVGRVTETQYF. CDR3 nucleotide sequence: TGCAGTGCTAGAGTTGGGAGGGTCACAGAGACCCAGTACTTC.

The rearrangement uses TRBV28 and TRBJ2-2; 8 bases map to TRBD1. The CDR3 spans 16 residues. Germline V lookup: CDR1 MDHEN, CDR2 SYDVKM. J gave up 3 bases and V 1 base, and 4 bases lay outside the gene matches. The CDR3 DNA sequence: TGTGCCAGCAGTTTATTTCAGGGGGCAGACACCGGGGAGCTGTTTTTT. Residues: CASSLFQGADTGELFF.

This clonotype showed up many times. CDR3 residues: CASSSYPYEQYV. As DNA, the CDR3 is TGTGCCAGCAGCAGTTACCCTTACGAGCAGTACGTC. The chain has TRBV7-4 and TRBJ2-7; D is undetermined. This CDR3 comprises 12 residues. Trimming stripped 5 bases from V and 4 bases from J, with 9 bases between. The germline gives CDR1 SGHVT, CDR2 SQSDAQ.

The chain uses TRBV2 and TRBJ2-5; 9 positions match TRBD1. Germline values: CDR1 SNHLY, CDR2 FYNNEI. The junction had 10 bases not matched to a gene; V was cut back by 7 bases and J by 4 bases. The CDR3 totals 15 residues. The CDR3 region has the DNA TGTGCCAGCAAGGGGACAGGGCGGGTCGGAGAGACCCAGTACTTC. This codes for CASKGTGRVGETQYF. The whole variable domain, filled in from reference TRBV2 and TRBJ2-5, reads EPEVTQTPSHQVTQMGQEVILRCVPISNHLYFYWYRQILGQKVEFLVSFYNNEISEKSEIFDDQFSVERPDGSNFTLKIRSTKLEDSAMYFCASKGTGRVGETQYFGPGTRLLVL.

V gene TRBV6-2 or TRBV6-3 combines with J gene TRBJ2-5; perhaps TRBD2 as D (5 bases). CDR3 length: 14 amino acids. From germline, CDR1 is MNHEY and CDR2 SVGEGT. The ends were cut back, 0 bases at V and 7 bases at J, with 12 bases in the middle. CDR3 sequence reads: CASSYSSPRGTQYF. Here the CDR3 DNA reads TGTGCCAGCAGTTACTCTTCTCCCCGGGGGACCCAGTACTTC.

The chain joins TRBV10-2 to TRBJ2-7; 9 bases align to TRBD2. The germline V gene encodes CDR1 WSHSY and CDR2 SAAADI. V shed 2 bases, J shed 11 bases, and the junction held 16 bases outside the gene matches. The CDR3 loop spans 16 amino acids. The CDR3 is CASSEPRLQRGVPEYF. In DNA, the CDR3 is TGCGCCAGCAGTGAGCCCCGACTCCAGCGGGGGGTACCAGAGTACTTC.

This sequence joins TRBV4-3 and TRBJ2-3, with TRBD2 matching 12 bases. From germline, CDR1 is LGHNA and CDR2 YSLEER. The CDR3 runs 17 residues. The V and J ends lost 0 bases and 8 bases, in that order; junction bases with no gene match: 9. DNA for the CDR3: TGCGCCAGCAGCCAAGAGGCGTCTAGCGGGGGGGCCTCTACGCAGTATTTT. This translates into CASSQEASSGGASTQYF.

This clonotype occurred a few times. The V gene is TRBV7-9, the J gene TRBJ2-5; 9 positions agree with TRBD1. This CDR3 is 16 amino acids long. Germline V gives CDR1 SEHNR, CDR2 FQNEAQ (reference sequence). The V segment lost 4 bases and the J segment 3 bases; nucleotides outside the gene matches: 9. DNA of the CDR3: TGTGCCAGCAGCTCAGGGGACAGGGCATTAAAAGAGACCCAGTACTTC. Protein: CASSSGDRALKETQYF.

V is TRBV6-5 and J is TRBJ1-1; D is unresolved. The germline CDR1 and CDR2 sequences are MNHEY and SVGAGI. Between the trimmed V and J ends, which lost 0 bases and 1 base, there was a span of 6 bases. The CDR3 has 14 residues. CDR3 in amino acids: CASSYSRSNTEAFF. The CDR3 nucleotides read TGTGCCAGCAGTTACTCGAGATCGAACACTGAAGCTTTCTTT.

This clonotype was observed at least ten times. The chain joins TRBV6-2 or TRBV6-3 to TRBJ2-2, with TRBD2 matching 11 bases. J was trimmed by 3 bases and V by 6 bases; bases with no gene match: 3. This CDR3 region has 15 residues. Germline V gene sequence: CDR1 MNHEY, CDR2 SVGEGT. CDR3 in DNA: TGTGCCAGCAGGAAGACTAGCGGGGACACCGGGGAGCTGTTTTTT. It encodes CASRKTSGDTGELFF.

CDR3 nucleotides: TGTGCCAGCAGCTTAGCTTCGTATGAGCAGTTCTTC. It yields the protein CASSLASYEQFF. V is TRBV11-3 and J is TRBJ2-1, with unresolved D. V lost 1 base and J lost 8, with 6 bases in between. The length of the CDR3 is 12 residues. Germline CDR1 is SGHNT and CDR2 is YENEEA. Filled out from reference TRBV11-3 and TRBJ2-1, the complete variable domain reads EAGVVQSPRYKIIEKKQPVAFWCNPISGHNTLYWYLQNLGQGPELLIRYENEEAVDDSQLPKDRFSAERLKGVDSTLKIQPAELGDSAVYLCASSLASYEQFFGPGTRLTVL.

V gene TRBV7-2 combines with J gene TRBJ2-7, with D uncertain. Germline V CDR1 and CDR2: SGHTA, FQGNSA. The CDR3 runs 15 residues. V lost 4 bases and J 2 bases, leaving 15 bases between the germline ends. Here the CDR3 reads CASSYGSGKTYEQYF. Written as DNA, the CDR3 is TGTGCCAGCAGCTATGGCAGTGGTAAGACCTACGAGCAGTACTTC.

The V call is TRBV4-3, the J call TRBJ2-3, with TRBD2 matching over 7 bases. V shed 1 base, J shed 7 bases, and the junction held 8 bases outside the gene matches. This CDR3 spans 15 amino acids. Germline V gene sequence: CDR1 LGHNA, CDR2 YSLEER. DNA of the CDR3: TGCGCCAGCAGCCAAGCACAGCGGGGATTACATACGCAGTATTTT. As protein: CASSQAQRGLHTQYF.

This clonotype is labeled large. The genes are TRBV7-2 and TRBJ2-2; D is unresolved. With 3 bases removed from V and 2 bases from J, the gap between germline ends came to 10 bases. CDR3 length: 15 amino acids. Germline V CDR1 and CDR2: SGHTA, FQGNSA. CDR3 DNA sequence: TGTGCCAGCAGCTTTATCCAGGTCAACACCGGGGAGCTGTTTTTT. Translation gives CASSFIQVNTGELFF.

The CDR3 DNA follows: TGCGCCAGCAGCGTCCGCGGTGAGGGCTCTGAAGCTTTCTTT. Protein sequence: CASSVRGEGSEAFF. This chain joins TRBV5-1 and TRBJ1-1; D is unclear. V shed 4 bases and J shed 6 bases, with 16 bases lying between them. This CDR3 has 14 amino acids. The germline gives CDR1 SGHRS, CDR2 YFSETQ. The full variable domain, with the rest looked up from reference TRBV5-1 and TRBJ1-1, is KAGVTQTPRYLIKTRGQQVTLSCSPISGHRSVSWYQQTPGQGLQFLFEYFSETQRNKGNFPGRFSGRQFSNSRSEMNVSTLELGDSALYLCASSVRGEGSEAFFGQGTRLTVV.

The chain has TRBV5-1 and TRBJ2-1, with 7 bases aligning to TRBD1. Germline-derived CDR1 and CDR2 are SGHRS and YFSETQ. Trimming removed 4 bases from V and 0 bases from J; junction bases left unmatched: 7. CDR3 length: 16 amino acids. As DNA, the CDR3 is TGCGCCAGCAGCCGGGGACAGCGAAGCTCCTACAATGAGCAGTTCTTC. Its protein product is CASSRGQRSSYNEQFF. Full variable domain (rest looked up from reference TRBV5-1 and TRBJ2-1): KAGVTQTPRYLIKTRGQQVTLSCSPISGHRSVSWYQQTPGQGLQFLFEYFSETQRNKGNFPGRFSGRQFSNSRSEMNVSTLELGDSALYLCASSRGQRSSYNEQFFGPGTRLTVL.

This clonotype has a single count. The CDR3 DNA follows: TGTGCCAGCAGTCCCGGACAGGGGCTCACTGAAGCTTTCTTT. The encoded protein is CASSPGQGLTEAFF. The chain has TRBV27 and TRBJ1-1; 9 nucleotides line up with TRBD1. Unmatched junction bases numbered 5, after V lost 5 bases and J lost 4 bases. CDR1 MNHEY and CDR2 SMNVEV come from the germline V gene (reference sequence). The CDR3 sequence is 14 residues long.

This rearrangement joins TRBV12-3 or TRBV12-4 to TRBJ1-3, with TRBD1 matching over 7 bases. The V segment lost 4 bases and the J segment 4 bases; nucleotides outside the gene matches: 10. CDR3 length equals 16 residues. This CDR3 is CASSSGTVLEGNTIYF. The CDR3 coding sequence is TGTGCCAGCAGTTCGGGGACAGTTTTGGAGGGAAACACCATATATTTT.

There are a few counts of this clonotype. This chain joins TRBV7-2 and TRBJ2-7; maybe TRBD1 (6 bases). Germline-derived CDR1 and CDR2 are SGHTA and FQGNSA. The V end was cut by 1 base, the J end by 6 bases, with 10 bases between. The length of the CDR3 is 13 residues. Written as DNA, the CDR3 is TGTGCCAGCAGCTTAGACAGGGTGGGCGAGCAGTACTTC. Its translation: CASSLDRVGEQYF. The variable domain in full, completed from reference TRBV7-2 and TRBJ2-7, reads GAGVSQSPSNKVTEKGKDVELRCDPISGHTALYWYRQSLGQGLEFLIYFQGNSAPDKSGLPSDRFSAERTGGSVSTLTIQRTQQEDSAVYLCASSLDRVGEQYFGPGTRLTVT.

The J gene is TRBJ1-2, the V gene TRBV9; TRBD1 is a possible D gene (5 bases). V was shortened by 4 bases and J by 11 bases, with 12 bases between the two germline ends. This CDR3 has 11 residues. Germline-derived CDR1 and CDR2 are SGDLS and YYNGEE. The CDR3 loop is CASSTPRAYTF. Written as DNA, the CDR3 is TGTGCCAGCAGCACACCCAGGGCGTACACCTTC.

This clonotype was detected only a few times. The CDR3 region is CSASDQGGGYTF. Written as DNA, the CDR3 is TGCAGTGCTAGCGACCAGGGGGGTGGCTACACCTTC. The V gene is TRBV20-1, the J gene TRBJ1-2; 7 nucleotides line up with TRBD1. V was clipped by 3 bases and J by 7 bases; unmatched bases: 5. The CDR3 consists of 12 residues. The germline CDR1 and CDR2 sequences are DFQATT and SNEGSKA (reference sequence).